In this sample, the clone carrying this T cell receptor beta chain turned up once. TCRdb's copy holds only in-frame clones and misses some; the assay was immunoSEQ multiplex PCR. This sample has fewer than 85,000 clones, with less than 95% found just once. This specimen belongs to a study of control samples from healthy donors and cancer patients. V shed 10 bases, J shed 4 bases, and the junction held 6 bases outside the gene matches. Germline assignment: CDR1 SNHLY and CDR2 FYNNEI. CDR3 length: 13 amino acids. The material sequenced was blood. The chain joins TRBV2 to TRBJ1-5; 8 nucleotides line up with TRBD1. This receptor was identified in a woman aged 30 to 39 in good health. CDR3 amino acids: CAINQGANQPQHF. CDR3 nucleotide sequence: TGTGCCATTAACCAGGGGGCAAATCAGCCCCAGCATTTT.